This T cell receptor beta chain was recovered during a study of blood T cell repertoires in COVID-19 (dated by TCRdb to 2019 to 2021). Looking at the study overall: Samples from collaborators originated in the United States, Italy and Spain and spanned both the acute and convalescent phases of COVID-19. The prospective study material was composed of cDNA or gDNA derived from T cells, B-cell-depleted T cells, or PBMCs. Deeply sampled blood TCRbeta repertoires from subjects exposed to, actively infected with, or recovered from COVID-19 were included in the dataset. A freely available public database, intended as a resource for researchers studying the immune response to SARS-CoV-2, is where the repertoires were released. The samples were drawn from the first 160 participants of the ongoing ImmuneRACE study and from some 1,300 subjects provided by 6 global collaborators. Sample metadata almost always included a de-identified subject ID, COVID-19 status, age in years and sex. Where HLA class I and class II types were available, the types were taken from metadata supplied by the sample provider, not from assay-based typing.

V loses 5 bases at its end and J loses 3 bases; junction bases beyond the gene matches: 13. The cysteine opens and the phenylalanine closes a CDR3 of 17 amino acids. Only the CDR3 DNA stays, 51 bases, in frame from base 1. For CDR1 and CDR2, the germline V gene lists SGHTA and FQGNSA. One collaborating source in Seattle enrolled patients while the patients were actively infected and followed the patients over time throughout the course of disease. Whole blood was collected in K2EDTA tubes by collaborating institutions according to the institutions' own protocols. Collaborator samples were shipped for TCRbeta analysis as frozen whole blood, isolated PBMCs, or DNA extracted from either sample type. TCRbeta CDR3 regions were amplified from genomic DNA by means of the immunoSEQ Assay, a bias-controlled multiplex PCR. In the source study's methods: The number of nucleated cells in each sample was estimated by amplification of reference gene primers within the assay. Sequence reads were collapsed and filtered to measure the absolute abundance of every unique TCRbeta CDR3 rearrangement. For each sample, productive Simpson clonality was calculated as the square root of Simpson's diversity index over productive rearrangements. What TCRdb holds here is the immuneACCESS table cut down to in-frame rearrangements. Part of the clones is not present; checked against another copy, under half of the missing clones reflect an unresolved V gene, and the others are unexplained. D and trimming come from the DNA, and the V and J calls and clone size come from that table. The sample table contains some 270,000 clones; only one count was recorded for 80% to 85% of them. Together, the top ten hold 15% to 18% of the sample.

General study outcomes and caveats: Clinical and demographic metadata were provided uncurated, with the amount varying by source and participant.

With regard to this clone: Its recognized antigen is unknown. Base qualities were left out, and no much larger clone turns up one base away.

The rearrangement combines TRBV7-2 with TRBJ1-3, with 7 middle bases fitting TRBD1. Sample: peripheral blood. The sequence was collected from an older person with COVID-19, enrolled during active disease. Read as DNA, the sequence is TGTGCCAGCAGCACCCGACAGGGCCCGATGGGTGGAAACACCATATATTTT. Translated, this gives CASSTRQGPMGGNTIYF.